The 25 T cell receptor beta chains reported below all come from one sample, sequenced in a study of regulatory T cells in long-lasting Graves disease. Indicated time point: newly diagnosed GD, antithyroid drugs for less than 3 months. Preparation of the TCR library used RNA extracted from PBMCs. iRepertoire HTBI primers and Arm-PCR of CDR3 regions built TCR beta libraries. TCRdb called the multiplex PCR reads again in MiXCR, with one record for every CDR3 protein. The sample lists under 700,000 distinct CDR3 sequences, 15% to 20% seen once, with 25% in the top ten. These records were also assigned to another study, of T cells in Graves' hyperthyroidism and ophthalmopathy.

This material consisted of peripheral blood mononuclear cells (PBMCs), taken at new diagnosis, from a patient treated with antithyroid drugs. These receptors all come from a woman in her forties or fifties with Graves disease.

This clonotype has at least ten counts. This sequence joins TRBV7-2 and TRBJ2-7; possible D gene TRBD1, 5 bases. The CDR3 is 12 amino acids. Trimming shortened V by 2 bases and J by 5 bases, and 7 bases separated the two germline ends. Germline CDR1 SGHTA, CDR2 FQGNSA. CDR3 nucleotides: TGTGCCAGCAGCTTACAAGGGGACGAGCAGTACTTC. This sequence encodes CASSLQGDEQYF.

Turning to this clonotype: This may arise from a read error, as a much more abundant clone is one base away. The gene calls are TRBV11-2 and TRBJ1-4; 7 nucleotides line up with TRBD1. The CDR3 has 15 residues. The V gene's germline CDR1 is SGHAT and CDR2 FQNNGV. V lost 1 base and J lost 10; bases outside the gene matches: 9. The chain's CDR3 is CASSLAPGGWGKLFF. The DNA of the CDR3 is TGTGCCAGCAGCTTAGCACCAGGGGGTTGGGGAAAACTGTTTTTT.

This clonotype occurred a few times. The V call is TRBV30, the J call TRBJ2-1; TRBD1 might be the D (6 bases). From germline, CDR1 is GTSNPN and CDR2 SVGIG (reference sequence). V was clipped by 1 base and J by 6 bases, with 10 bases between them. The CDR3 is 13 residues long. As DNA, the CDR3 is TGTGCCTGGAGTGAGGGGGTGATCAATGAGCAGTTCTTC. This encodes CAWSEGVINEQFF.

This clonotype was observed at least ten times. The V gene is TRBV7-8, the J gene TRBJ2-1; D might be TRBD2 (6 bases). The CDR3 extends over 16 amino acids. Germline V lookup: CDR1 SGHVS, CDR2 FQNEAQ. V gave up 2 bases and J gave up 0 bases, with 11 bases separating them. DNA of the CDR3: TGTGCCAGCAGCTTAACCGGGACTTTCTCCTACAATGAGCAGTTCTTC. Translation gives CASSLTGTFSYNEQFF.

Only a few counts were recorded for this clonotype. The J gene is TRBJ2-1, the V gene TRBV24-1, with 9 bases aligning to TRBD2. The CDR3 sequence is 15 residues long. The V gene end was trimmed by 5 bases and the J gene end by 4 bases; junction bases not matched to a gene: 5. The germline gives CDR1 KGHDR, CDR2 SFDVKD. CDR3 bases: TGTGCCACCAGTGGTGGCGCGGGGGGGTACAATGAGCAGTTCTTC. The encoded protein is CATSGGAGGYNEQFF.

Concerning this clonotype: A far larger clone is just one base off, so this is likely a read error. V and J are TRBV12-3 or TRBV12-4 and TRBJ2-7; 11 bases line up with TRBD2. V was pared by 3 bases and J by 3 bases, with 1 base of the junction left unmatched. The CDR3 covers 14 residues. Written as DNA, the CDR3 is TGTGCCAGCAGTTTCGGGACTAGCGGCTACGAGCAGTACTTC. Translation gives CASSFGTSGYEQYF.

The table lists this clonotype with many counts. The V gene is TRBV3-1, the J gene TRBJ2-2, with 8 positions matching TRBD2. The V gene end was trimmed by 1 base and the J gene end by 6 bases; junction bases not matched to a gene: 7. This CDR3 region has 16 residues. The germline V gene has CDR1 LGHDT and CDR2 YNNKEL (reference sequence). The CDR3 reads CASSQGRRGAAGELFF. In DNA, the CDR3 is TGTGCCAGCAGCCAAGGTCGGCGGGGGGCCGCCGGGGAGCTGTTTTTT.

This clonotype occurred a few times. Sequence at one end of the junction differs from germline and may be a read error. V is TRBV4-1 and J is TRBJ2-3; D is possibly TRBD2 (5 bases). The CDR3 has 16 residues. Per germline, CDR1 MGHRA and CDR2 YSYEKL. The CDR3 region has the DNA TGCGCCGGCAGCCAAGGCGGGTCCCACACCACAGATACGCAGTATTTT. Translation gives CAGSQGGSHTTDTQYF.

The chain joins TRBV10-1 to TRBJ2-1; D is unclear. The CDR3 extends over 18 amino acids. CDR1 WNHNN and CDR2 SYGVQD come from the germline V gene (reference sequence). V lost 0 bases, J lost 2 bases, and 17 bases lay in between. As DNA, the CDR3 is TGCGCCAGCAGTGAGTCGGAATTGGGTTCGAGCCCCTACAATGAGCAGTTCTTC. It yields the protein CASSESELGSSPYNEQFF.

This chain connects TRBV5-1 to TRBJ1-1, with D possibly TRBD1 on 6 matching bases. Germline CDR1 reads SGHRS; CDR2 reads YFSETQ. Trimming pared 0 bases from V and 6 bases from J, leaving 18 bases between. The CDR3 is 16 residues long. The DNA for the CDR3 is TGCGCCAGCAGCTTGGCCGGGGCAGGGGACGGCGCTGAAGCTTTCTTT. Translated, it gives CASSLAGAGDGAEAFF.

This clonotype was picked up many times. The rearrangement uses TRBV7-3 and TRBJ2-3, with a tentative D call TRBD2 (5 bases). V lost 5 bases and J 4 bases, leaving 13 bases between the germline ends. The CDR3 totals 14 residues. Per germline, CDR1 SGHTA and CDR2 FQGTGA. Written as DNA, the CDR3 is TGTGCCAGCAGCCTCGACGGGGTTCCAGATACGCAGTATTTT. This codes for CASSLDGVPDTQYF.

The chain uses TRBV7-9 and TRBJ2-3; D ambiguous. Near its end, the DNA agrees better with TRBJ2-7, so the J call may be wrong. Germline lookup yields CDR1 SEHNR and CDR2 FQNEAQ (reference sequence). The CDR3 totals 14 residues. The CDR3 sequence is CASSLEGRSYEQYF. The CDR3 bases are TGTGCCAGCAGCTTAGAAGGGCGGAGCTACGAGCAGTACTTC.

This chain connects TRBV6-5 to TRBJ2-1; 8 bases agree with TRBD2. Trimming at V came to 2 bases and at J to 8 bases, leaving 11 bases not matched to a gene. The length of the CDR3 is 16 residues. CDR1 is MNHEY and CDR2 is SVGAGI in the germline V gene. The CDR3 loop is CASSYPAGTSGYEQFF. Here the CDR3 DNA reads TGTGCCAGCAGTTACCCTGCCGGGACTAGTGGCTATGAGCAGTTCTTC.

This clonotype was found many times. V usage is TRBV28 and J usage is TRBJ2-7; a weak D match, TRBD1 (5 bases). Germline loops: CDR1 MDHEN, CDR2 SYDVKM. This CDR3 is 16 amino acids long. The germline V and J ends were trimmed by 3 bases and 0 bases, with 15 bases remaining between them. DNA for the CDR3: TGTGCCAGCAGTTTTACGGCAGGGCACAACTCCTACGAGCAGTACTTC. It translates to CASSFTAGHNSYEQYF.

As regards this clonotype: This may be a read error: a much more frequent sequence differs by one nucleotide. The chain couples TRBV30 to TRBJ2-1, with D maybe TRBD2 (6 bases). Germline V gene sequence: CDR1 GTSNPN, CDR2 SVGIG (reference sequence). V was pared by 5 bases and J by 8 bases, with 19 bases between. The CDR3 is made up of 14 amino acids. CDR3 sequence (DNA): TGTGCCTGGTCACCCGGGAGCACCTCGGATGAGCAGTTCTTC. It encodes CAWSPGSTSDEQFF.

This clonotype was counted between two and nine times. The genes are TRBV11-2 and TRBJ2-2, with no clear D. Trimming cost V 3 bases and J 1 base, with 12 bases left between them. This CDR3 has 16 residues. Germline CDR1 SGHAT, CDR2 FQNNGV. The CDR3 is CASSLGLVRNTGELFF. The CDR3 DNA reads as TGTGCCAGCAGCTTGGGTCTGGTTCGGAACACCGGGGAGCTGTTTTTT.

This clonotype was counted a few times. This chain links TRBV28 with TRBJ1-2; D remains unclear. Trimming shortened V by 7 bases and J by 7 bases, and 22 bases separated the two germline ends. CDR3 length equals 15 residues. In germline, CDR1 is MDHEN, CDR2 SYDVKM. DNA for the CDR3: TGTGCCAGCACCACCGCCCATGGGGTGGAAGGTGGCTACACCTTC. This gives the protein CASTTAHGVEGGYTF.

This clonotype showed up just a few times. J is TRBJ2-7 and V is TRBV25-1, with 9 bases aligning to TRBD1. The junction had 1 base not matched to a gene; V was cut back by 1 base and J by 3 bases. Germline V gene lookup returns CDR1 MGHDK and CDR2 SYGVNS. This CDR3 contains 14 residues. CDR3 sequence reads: CASSELDRGYEQYF. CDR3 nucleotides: TGTGCCAGCAGTGAATTGGACAGGGGCTACGAGCAGTACTTC.

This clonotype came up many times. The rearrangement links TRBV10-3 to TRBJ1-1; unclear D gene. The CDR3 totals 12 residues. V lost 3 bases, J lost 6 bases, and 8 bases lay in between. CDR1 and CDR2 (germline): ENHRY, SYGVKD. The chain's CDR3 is CAISDPWSEAFF. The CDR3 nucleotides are TGTGCCATCAGTGACCCCTGGTCTGAAGCTTTCTTT.

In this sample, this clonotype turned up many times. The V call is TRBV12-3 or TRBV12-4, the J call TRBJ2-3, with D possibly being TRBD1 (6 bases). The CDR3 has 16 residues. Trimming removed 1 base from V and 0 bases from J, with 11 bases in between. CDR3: CASSLGGHGSTDTQYF. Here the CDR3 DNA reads TGTGCCAGCAGTTTAGGGGGGCACGGCAGCACAGATACGCAGTATTTT.

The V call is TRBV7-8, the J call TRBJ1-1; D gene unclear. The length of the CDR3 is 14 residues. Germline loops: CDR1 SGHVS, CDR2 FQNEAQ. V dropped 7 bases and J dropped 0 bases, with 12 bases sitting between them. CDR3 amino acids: CASKRDLMNTEAFF. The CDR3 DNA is TGTGCCAGCAAAAGAGACCTTATGAACACTGAAGCTTTCTTT.

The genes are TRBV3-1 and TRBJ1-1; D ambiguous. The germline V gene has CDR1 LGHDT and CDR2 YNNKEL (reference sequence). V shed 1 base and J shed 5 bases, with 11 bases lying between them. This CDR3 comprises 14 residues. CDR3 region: CASSQVQEGTEAFF. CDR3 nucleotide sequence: TGTGCCAGCAGCCAAGTGCAGGAAGGGACTGAAGCTTTCTTT.

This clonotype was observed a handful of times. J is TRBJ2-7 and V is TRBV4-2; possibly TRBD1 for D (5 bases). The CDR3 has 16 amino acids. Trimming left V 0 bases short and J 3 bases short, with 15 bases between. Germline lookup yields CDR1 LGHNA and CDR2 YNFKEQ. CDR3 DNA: TGTGCCAGCAGCCAAGATCCTACCGACAGAGGCTACGAGCAGTACTTC. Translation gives CASSQDPTDRGYEQYF.

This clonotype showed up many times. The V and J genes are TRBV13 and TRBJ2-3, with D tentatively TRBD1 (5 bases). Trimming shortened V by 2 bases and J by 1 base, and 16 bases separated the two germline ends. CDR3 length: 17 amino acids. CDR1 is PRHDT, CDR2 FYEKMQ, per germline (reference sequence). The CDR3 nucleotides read TGTGCCAGCAGCTTATTCAAGGGGCCCGAGGGCACAGATACGCAGTATTTT. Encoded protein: CASSLFKGPEGTDTQYF.

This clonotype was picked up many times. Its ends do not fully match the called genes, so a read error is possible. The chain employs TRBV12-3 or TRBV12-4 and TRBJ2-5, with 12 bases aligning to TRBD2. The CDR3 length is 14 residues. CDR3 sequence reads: CASSLAGGPETQYF. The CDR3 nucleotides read TGTGCCAGCAGTCTAGCGGGGGGGCCGGAGACCCAGTACTTC.